The clone carrying this TCR beta chain was recorded at least ten times. Time point described: newly diagnosed GD, antithyroid drugs for less than 3 months. There was RNA extracted from PBMCs, and the TCR library was made from it. Guidelines of the American Thyroid Association were used to diagnose Graves' disease. The data were obtained in a study of regulatory T cells in long-lasting Graves disease. Through Arm-PCR of CDR3 regions and iRepertoire HTBI primers, TCR beta libraries were built. One entry per CDR3 protein results from TCRdb running MiXCR on the multiplex PCR reads. The sample consists of over 450,000 distinct CDR3 sequences, around 12% of them appearing once. Trimming shortened V by 6 bases and J by 7 bases, and 13 bases separated the two germline ends. Looked up from germline, CDR1 is SNHLY and CDR2 is FYNNEI. The CDR3 sequence is 14 residues long. These data were also filed under a second study, of T cells in Graves' hyperthyroidism and ophthalmopathy.

This chain joins TRBV2 and TRBJ1-6; D remains ambiguous. This clonotype was obtained from a woman aged 30 to 39 with Graves disease. Material: peripheral blood mononuclear cells (PBMCs), obtained at new diagnosis, from a patient treated with antithyroid drugs. CDR3 DNA sequence: TGTGCCAGCAGCTTAATCCCGGCGAATTCACCCCTCCACTTT. Amino acids: CASSLIPANSPLHF.